This T cell receptor (beta chain) came from a study of graft-versus-host responses after intestinal transplantation. Processed graft tissue released its intraepithelial and lamina propria lymphocytes. A single count supports this clone. Assay used: immunoSEQ multiplex PCR; TCRdb lists only in-frame clones, some missing. The sample has just over 15,000 clones; around two thirds are singletons. The CDR3 spans 16 residues. Trimming pared 0 bases from V and 4 bases from J, leaving 16 bases between. CDR1 and CDR2 from the germline V gene are MNHNS and SASEGT. This chain links TRBV6-1 with TRBJ2-7, with D possibly TRBD1 on 6 matching bases. The sequence was collected from a human patient who received an intestinal transplant, so some T cells may come from the graft donor. Material: ileum tissue, obtained 14 days after transplant. DNA for the CDR3: TGTGCCAGCAGTGAAGCTGTGGGACATATCCGTTACGAGCAGTACTTC. Encoded protein: CASSEAVGHIRYEQYF.